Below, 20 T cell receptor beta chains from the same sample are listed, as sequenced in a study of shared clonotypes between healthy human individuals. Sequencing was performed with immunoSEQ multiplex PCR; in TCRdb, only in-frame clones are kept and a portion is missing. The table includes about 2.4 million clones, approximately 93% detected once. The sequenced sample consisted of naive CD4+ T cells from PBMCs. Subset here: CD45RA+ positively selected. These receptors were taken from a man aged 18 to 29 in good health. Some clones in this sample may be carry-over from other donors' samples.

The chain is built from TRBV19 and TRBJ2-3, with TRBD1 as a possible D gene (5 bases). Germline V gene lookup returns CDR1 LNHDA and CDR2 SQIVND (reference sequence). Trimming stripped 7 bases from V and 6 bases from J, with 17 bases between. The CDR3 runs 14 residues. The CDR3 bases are TGTGCCAGTACCTTGGACATCATGACCGATACGCAGTATTTT. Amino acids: CASTLDIMTDTQYF. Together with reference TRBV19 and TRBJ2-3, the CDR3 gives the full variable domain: DGGITQSPKYLFRKEGQNVTLSCEQNLNHDAMYWYRQDPGQGLRLIYYSQIVNDFQKGDIAEGYSVSREKKESFPLTVTSAQKNPTAFYLCASTLDIMTDTQYFGPGTRLTVL.

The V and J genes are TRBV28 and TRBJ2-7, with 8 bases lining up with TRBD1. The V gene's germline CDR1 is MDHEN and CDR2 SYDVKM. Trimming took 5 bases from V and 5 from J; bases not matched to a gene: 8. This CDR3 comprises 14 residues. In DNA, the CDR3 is TGTGCCAGCAGTGGGGGACAGGTGGACCACGAGCAGTACTTC. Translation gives CASSGGQVDHEQYF.

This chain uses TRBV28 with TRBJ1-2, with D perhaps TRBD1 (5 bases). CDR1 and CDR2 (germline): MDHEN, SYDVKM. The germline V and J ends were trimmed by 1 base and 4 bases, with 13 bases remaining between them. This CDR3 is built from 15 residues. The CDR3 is CASSLYLGGSYGYTF. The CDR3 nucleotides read TGTGCCAGCAGTTTATATTTGGGGGGGAGCTATGGCTACACCTTC.

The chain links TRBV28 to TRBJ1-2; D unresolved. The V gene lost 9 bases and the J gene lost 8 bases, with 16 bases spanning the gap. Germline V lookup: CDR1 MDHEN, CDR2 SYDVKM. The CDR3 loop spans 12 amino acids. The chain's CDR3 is CASITGRGGYTF. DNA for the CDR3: TGTGCCAGTATTACGGGCAGAGGAGGCTACACCTTC.

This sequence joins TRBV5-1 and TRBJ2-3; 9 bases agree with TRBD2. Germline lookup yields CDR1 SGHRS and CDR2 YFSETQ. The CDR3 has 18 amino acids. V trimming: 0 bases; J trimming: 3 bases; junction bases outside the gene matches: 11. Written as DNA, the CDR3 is TGCGCCAGCAGCTTGGGATCCCTCGCGGGAGGGATGACAGATACGCAGTATTTT. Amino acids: CASSLGSLAGGMTDTQYF. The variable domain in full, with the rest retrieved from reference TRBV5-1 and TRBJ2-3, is KAGVTQTPRYLIKTRGQQVTLSCSPISGHRSVSWYQQTPGQGLQFLFEYFSETQRNKGNFPGRFSGRQFSNSRSEMNVSTLELGDSALYLCASSLGSLAGGMTDTQYFGPGTRLTVL.

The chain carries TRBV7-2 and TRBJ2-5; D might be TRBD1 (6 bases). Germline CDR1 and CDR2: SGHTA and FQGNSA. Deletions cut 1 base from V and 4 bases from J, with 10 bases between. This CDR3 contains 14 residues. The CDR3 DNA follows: TGTGCCAGCAGCTTAGGGCAGGGGATAGAGACCCAGTACTTC. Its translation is CASSLGQGIETQYF.

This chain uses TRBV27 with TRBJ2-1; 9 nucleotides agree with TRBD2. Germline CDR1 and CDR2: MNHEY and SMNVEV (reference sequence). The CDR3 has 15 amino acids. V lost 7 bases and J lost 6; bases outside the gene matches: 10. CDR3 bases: TGTGCCAGCACCCGCGGGAGGGCCTTCCCCAATGAGCAGTTCTTC. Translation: CASTRGRAFPNEQFF.

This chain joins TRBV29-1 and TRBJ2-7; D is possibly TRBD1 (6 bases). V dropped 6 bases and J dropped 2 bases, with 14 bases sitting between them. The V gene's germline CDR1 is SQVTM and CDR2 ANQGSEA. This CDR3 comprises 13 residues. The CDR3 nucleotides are TGCAGCGTCGGGACACAGGTACCCTACGAGCAGTACTTC. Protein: CSVGTQVPYEQYF.

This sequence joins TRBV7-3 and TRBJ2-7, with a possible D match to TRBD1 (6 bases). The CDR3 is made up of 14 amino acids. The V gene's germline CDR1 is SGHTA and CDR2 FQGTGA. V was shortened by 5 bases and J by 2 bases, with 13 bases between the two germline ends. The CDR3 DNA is TGTGCCAGCAGCCCGGACAGCGATACCTACGAGCAGTACTTC. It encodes CASSPDSDTYEQYF.

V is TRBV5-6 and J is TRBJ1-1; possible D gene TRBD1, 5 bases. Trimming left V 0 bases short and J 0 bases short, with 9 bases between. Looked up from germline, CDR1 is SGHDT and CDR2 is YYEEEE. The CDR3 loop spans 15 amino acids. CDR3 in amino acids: CASSLGGLMNTEAFF. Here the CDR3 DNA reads TGTGCCAGCAGCTTGGGGGGACTAATGAACACTGAAGCTTTCTTT. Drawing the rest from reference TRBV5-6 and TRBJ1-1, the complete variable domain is DAGVTQSPTHLIKTRGQQVTLRCSPKSGHDTVSWYQQALGQGPQFIFQYYEEEERQRGNFPDRFSGHQFPNYSSELNVNALLLGDSALYLCASSLGGLMNTEAFFGQGTRLTVV.

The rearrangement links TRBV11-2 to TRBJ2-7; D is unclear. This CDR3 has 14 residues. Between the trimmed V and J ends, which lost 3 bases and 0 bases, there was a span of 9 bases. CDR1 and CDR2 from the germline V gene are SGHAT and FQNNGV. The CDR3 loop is CASSFTTVSYEQYF. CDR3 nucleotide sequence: TGTGCCAGCAGCTTCACGACTGTCTCCTACGAGCAGTACTTC.

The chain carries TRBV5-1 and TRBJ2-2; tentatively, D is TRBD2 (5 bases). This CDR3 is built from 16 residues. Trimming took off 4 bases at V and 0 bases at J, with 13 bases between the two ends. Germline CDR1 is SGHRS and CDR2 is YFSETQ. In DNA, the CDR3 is TGCGCCAGCAGCCCCTTAGCGCAATCGAACACCGGGGAGCTGTTTTTT. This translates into CASSPLAQSNTGELFF.

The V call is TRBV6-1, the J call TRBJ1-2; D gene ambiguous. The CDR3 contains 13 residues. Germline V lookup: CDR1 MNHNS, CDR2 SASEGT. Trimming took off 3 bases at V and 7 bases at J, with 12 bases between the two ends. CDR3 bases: TGTGCCAGCAGTGATTGGGGATTAGGTGGCTACACCTTC. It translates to CASSDWGLGGYTF.

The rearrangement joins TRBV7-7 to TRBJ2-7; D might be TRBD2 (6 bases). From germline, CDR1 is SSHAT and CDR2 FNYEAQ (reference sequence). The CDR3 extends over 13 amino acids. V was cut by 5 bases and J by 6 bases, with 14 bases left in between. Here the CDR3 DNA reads TGTGCCAGCAGCACCGGGGACTTGACCGAGCAGTACTTC. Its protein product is CASSTGDLTEQYF.

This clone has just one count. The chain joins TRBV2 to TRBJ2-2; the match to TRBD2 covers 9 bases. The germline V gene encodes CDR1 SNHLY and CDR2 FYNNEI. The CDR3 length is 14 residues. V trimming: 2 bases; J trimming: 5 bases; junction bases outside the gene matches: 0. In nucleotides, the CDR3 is TGTGCCAGCAGTGAACTAGCGGGGACCGGGGAGCTGTTTTTT. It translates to CASSELAGTGELFF. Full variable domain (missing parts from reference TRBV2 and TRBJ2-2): EPEVTQTPSHQVTQMGQEVILRCVPISNHLYFYWYRQILGQKVEFLVSFYNNEISEKSEIFDDQFSVERPDGSNFTLKIRSTKLEDSAMYFCASSELAGTGELFFGEGSRLTVL.

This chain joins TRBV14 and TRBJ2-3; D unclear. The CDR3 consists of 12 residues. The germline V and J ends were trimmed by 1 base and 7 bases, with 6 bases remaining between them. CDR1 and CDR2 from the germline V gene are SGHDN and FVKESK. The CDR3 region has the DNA TGTGCCAGCAGCCAAGGTTCGCATACGCAGTATTTT. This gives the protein CASSQGSHTQYF.

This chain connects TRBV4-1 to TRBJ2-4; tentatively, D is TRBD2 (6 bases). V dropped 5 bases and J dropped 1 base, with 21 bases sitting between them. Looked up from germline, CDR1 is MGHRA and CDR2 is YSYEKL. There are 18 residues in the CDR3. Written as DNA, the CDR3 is TGCGCCAGCAGCACGCAGAAGGAGGGTGGTAGGGCCAAAAACATTCAGTACTTC. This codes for CASSTQKEGGRAKNIQYF.

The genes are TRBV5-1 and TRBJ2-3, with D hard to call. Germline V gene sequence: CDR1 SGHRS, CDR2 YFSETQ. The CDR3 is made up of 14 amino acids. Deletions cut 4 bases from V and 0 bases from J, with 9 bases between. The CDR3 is CASSPTHSTDTQYF. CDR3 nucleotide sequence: TGCGCCAGCAGCCCGACTCATAGCACAGATACGCAGTATTTT.

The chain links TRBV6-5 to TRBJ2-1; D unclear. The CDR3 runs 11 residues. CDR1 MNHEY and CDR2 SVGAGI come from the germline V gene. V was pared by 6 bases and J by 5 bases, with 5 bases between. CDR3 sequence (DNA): TGTGCCAGCAGACTAAACAATGAGCAGTTCTTC. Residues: CASRLNNEQFF.

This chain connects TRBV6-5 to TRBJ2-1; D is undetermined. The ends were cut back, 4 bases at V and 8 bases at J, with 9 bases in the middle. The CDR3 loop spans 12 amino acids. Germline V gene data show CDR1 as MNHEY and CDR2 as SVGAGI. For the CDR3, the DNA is TGTGCCAGCAGTTCCAGAGTGGATGAGCAGTTCTTC. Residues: CASSSRVDEQFF.